These 10 T cell receptor beta chains share one sample of origin, sequenced in a study of radiation and T cells in renal cell carcinoma. Stated time point: blood 2 weeks post-SBRT. Treatment defined: 15 Gy SBRT to primary tumor, nephrectomy 4 weeks later. Only in-frame clones appear in the TCRdb table, and some are missing; sequencing was by immunoSEQ multiplex PCR. The table shows roughly 120,000 clones, with roughly four fifths occurring only once. The source material was blood, sampled from a patient whose treatment included radiotherapy and nephrectomy. Receptors were obtained from an older woman with renal cell carcinoma.

The V and J genes are TRBV7-2 and TRBJ1-2, with D unclear. From germline, CDR1 is SGHTA and CDR2 FQGNSA. Trimming pared 2 bases from V and 8 bases from J, leaving 9 bases between. The CDR3 spans 12 residues. The CDR3 protein is CASSLMPAGYTF. The DNA for the CDR3 is TGTGCCAGCAGCTTAATGCCAGCCGGCTACACCTTC.

This sequence joins TRBV28 and TRBJ1-1, with D perhaps TRBD1 (5 bases). The V gene's germline CDR1 is MDHEN and CDR2 SYDVKM. V was clipped by 6 bases and J by 1 base, with 15 bases between them. CDR3 length equals 15 residues. The CDR3 protein is CASRTPGHRNTEAFF. The DNA of the CDR3 is TGTGCCAGCAGGACCCCCGGACACCGGAACACTGAAGCTTTCTTT.

The chain uses TRBV11-2 and TRBJ2-1; the match to TRBD2 covers 7 bases. Germline CDR1 and CDR2: SGHAT and FQNNGV. This CDR3 spans 15 amino acids. The junction had 6 bases not matched to a gene; V was cut back by 1 base and J by 6 bases. The CDR3 nucleotides read TGTGCCAGCAGCTTAGTTGCGGGAGCGGGCAATGAGCAGTTCTTC. Amino acids: CASSLVAGAGNEQFF.

The CDR3 DNA reads TGTGCCAGCAGCCTCTTCCCAGGGACAGATACGCAGTATTTT. Translated: CASSLFPGTDTQYF. V and J are TRBV7-2 and TRBJ2-3; a possible D gene is TRBD1 (5 bases). This CDR3 comprises 14 residues. Germline values: CDR1 SGHTA, CDR2 FQGNSA. The V end was cut by 5 bases, the J end by 3 bases, with 12 bases between.

The chain joins TRBV4-1 to TRBJ2-3, with 10 bases identical to TRBD2. This CDR3 contains 19 residues. Germline V gene data show CDR1 as MGHRA and CDR2 as YSYEKL. With V trimmed by 6 bases and J by 12 bases, 27 bases remained unmatched. CDR3 in amino acids: CASSPGPVKSGREGYSQYF. In nucleotides, the CDR3 is TGCGCCAGCAGTCCTGGCCCTGTCAAGAGCGGGAGGGAAGGATACTCCCAGTATTTT.

The J gene is TRBJ1-3, the V gene TRBV2; no definite D call. Trimming shortened V by 7 bases and J by 8 bases, and 21 bases separated the two germline ends. Looked up from germline, CDR1 is SNHLY and CDR2 is FYNNEI. The CDR3 totals 15 residues. CDR3 region: CASKELGNRGDTIYF. The CDR3 DNA reads as TGTGCCAGCAAAGAACTGGGGAACAGAGGTGACACCATATATTTT.

The chain is built from TRBV5-1 and TRBJ2-5, with D unclear. Germline CDR1 reads SGHRS; CDR2 reads YFSETQ. CDR3 length: 13 residues. V was trimmed by 4 bases and J by 4 bases, leaving 11 bases between them. CDR3 amino acids: CASSLWLGETQYF. CDR3 DNA: TGCGCCAGCAGCCTGTGGCTAGGAGAGACCCAGTACTTC. Based on the CDR3 plus reference TRBV5-1 and TRBJ2-5, the full variable domain is KAGVTQTPRYLIKTRGQQVTLSCSPISGHRSVSWYQQTPGQGLQFLFEYFSETQRNKGNFPGRFSGRQFSNSRSEMNVSTLELGDSALYLCASSLWLGETQYFGPGTRLLVL.

CDR3 coding DNA: TGTGCCAGCTCAGTGAGTTCGGACGGCGGGGAGCAGTACTTC. This encodes CASSVSSDGGEQYF. The rearrangement joins TRBV18 to TRBJ2-7; D possibly corresponds to TRBD2 (5 bases). Germline CDR1 and CDR2: KGHSH and LQKENI. The V end was cut by 5 bases, the J end by 7 bases, with 18 bases between. The CDR3 has 14 residues. Combining the CDR3 with reference TRBV18 and TRBJ2-7 gives the whole variable domain NAGVMQNPRHLVRRRGQEARLRCSPMKGHSHVYWYRQLPEEGLKFMVYLQKENIIDESGMPKERFSAEFPKEGPSILRIQQVVRGDSAAYFCASSVSSDGGEQYFGPGTRLTVT.

This clone is termed medium-sized (0.01 to 0.1%). V usage is TRBV29-1 and J usage is TRBJ1-1; weak D call: TRBD1 (6 bases). This CDR3 has 13 amino acids. Germline lookup yields CDR1 SQVTM and CDR2 ANQGSEA. Trimming shortened V by 4 bases and J by 4 bases, and 13 bases separated the two germline ends. In DNA form, the CDR3 reads TGCAGCGTTGCGAAGGGGGGTGGCACTGAAGCTTTCTTT. Translating gives CSVAKGGGTEAFF.

The rearrangement uses TRBV29-1 and TRBJ2-1, with TRBD2 matching over 9 bases. The CDR3 has 15 residues. V dropped 2 bases and J dropped 10; count of bases not matched to a gene: 12. Germline V lookup: CDR1 SQVTM, CDR2 ANQGSEA. CDR3 bases: TGCAGCGTTGAAAGGGGCGGGAGGGCCGGTGGGGAGCAGTTCTTC. Its protein product is CSVERGGRAGGEQFF.